This is a list of T cell receptor beta chains from one sample in a study of blood T cells in healthy people across ages. In TCRdb, the 5' RACE reads were re-called with MiXCR into one record per CDR3 protein. Of approximately 810,000 distinct CDR3 sequences listed, under 40% are singletons. The specimen was blood. These receptor sequences come from a man between 18 and 29 years old in good health. CDR3s leave out the opening cysteine and the closing phenylalanine or tryptophan. The order of the fields is clone size, J gene, V gene, CDR3 protein. Rows give clone size only sometimes, using once, few, many, or a class for an expanded clone.

-,TRBJ2-1,TRBV27,ASSQGRTSYNEQF
-,TRBJ1-1,TRBV18,ASSPEGFRMNTEAF
-,TRBJ2-5,TRBV3-1,ASSQDRTAQETQY
-,TRBJ1-5,TRBV4-3,ASSQDRTRRQPQH
-,TRBJ1-5,TRBV5-1,ASSPGDMNSNQPQH
-,TRBJ2-5,TRBV7-9,ASSPGPDGGSYQETQY
many,TRBJ2-1,TRBV5-1,ASSLVLGTGIVDEQF
-,TRBJ1-4,TRBV6-6,ASRDRATNEKLF
few,TRBJ2-7,TRBV7-2,ASSLQGSGGLNEQY
-,TRBJ2-5,TRBV7-2,ASSRDGFRETQY
-,TRBJ2-3,TRBV4-1,ASSQDTYSTDTQY